This TCR beta chain was observed in a study of technical replicates of blood from several donors. The assay was immunoSEQ multiplex PCR, and TCRdb's table has in-frame clones only and misses some. The table lists 53,000 or so clones, roughly 95% of them singletons. J gave up 2 bases and V 2 bases, and 5 bases lay outside the gene matches. Germline V gives CDR1 SGHRS, CDR2 YFSETQ. CDR3 length: 15 residues. The chain joins TRBV5-1 to TRBJ2-5; TRBD1 matches at 8 bases. The clonotype was recovered from a human donor in good health. Some clones in this sample may be carry-over from other donors' samples. The sample comprised PBMCs. DNA of the CDR3: TGCGCCAGCAGCTTAACAGGGGGTCAACAAGAGACCCAGTACTTC. Protein sequence: CASSLTGGQQETQYF.